Listed below are T cell receptor beta chains from one sample, sequenced in a study of CXCR3-negative and CXCR3-positive naive CD8 T cells. Each CDR3 protein gets one entry in TCRdb, which reprocessed the 5' RACE reads and gives no DNA. The table lists just under 90,000 distinct CDR3 sequences, with approximately 0.82% in the top ten. Sequencing was carried out using naive CXCR3+ CD8+ T cells from blood. These receptors all stem from a human donor in good health. Some clones in this sample may be carry-over from other donors' samples. Both conserved end residues are part of each CDR3.

j_call v_call cdr3_aa
TRBJ1-1 TRBV7-9 CASEGAIEAFF
TRBJ1-1 TRBV28 CASRRTGMGTEAFF
TRBJ2-3 TRBV28 CASSGGALDTQYF
TRBJ2-3 TRBV28 CASSLGGQSTDTKYF
TRBJ1-5 TRBV28 CASSWTGSNQPQHF
TRBJ2-2 TRBV4-3 CASSQGGVGELFF
TRBJ2-1 TRBV4-1 CASSQASSSYNEQFF
TRBJ1-6 TRBV29-1 CSVVVAYNSPLHF
TRBJ2-7 TRBV4-1 CASSQDRASYEQYF
TRBJ1-5 TRBV7-9 CASSSSTGDNQPQHF
TRBJ1-2 TRBV6-1 CASSEGVRAYGYTF
TRBJ2-5 TRBV7-9 CASSPAGAETQYF
TRBJ1-5 TRBV29-1 CSAWEGSNQPQHF
TRBJ1-4 TRBV6-6 CASSYRGANEKLFF
TRBJ1-1 TRBV5-1 CASSLTGTFQGEAFF
TRBJ2-1 TRBV29-1 CSVDGRGGLSGDEQFF
TRBJ2-7 TRBV28 CASSFMDVSSYEQYF
TRBJ2-7 TRBV7-9 CASSTWTGSYEQYF
TRBJ1-1 TRBV6-6 CASSYPTGAEAFF
TRBJ1-1 TRBV5-1 CASSPLHENTEAFF
TRBJ2-2 TRBV30 CAWSPAGTGELFF
TRBJ2-1 TRBV7-8 CASSLGLAGNNEQFF
TRBJ1-1 TRBV12-5 CASGFTNTEAFF
TRBJ2-3 TRBV12-3/TRBV12-4 CASSSGTSGTDTQYF
TRBJ2-1 TRBV7-9 CASSPPARPSGYNEQFF
TRBJ2-1 TRBV19 CASSEGLEQFF
TRBJ2-3 TRBV28 CASSHTDTQYF
TRBJ1-1 TRBV5-6 CASSLQVQVFEAFF
TRBJ2-1 TRBV6-6 CASSPPENNEQFF
TRBJ2-1 TRBV20-1 CSASEGNYNEQFF
TRBJ1-1 TRBV7-3 CASSYSDRGTEAFF
TRBJ2-7 TRBV15 CATRWATEGPEQYF
TRBJ2-6 TRBV7-2 CARSGANVLTF
TRBJ2-1 TRBV6-6 CASSYSLQASGSNEQFF
TRBJ2-2 TRBV20-1 CSARAGTGDTGELFF
TRBJ2-7 TRBV6-1 CASSVFGQGVDEQYF
TRBJ2-7 TRBV18 CASSPLDPPYEQYF
TRBJ1-5 TRBV11-2 CASSFGTGEPQHF
TRBJ2-1 TRBV7-7 CASSSEALAEYNEQFF
TRBJ1-2 TRBV29-1 CSVEGGEGDYGYTF
TRBJ2-3 TRBV7-6 CASSLGGGADTQYF
TRBJ2-1 TRBV13 CASSLRSGYNEQFF
TRBJ2-3 TRBV28 CASSLGAGVGTDTQYF
TRBJ2-1 TRBV23-1 CASSQEEIENSYNEQFF
TRBJ1-2 TRBV29-1 CSGRFRDRNHGYTF
TRBJ1-2 TRBV25-1 CASSDVTNYGYTF
TRBJ1-5 TRBV15 CATSRDLDGNQPQHF
TRBJ2-3 TRBV7-8 CASSPFPSTDTQYF